Sequencing of this T cell receptor (beta chain) was carried out in a study of blood T cell repertoires in COVID-19. Study context: The United States, Italy and Spain provided the acute and convalescent COVID-19 samples. In each case, the material was cDNA or gDNA derived from T cells, B-cell-depleted T cells, or PBMCs.

In the original workflow: The assay estimated nucleated cells by amplifying reference gene primers. TCRdb keeps only in-frame clones here, not all; method: immunoSEQ multiplex PCR. The DNA gave D and trimming, while V, J and clone size come from that table. The table records tens of thousands of clones, 70% to 90% of them present only once. This clonotype originated in a man in his sixties with acute or convalescent COVID-19. The sample consisted of peripheral blood.

As DNA, the CDR3 is TGTGCCAGCAGTTTATTACTTTCTCCTAACTATGGCTACACCTTC. Protein: CASSLLLSPNYGYTF. V and J are TRBV28 and TRBJ1-2; D remains unclear. Deletions cut 1 base from V and 0 bases from J, with 9 bases between. This CDR3 contains 15 residues. Germline V gene sequence: CDR1 MDHEN, CDR2 SYDVKM.